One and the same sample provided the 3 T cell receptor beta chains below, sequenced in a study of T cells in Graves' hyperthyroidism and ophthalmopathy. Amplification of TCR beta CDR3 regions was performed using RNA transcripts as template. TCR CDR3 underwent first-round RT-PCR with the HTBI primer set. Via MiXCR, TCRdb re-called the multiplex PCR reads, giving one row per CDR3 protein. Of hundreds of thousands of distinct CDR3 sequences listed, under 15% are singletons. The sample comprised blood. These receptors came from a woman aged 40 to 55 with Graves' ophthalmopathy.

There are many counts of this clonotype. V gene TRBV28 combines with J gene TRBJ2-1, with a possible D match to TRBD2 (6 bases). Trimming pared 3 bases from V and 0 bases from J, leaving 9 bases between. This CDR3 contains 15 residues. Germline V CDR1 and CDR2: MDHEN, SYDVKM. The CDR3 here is CASSLEGSSYNEQFF. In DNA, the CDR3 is TGTGCCAGCAGTTTGGAGGGGAGCTCCTACAATGAGCAGTTCTTC.

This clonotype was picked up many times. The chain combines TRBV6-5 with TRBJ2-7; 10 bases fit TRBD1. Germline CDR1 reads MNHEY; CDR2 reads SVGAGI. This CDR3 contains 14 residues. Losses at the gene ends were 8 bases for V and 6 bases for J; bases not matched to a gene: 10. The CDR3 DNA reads TGTGCCAGCTGTCGGGACAGGGGAGTTGGCGAGCAGTACTTC. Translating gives CASCRDRGVGEQYF.

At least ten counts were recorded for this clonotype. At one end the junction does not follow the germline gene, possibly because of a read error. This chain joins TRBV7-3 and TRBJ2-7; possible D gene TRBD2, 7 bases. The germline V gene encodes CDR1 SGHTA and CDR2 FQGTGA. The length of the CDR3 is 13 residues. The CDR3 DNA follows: TGTGCCAGCAGCCCCACATCGGGGGGCGAGCACTACTTC. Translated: CASSPTSGGEHYF. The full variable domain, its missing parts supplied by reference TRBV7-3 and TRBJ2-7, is GAGVSQTPSNKVTEKGKYVELRCDPISGHTALYWYRQSLGQGPEFLIYFQGTGAADDSGLPNDRFFAVRPEGSVSTLKIQRTERGDSAVYLCASSPTSGGEHYFGPGTRLTVT.